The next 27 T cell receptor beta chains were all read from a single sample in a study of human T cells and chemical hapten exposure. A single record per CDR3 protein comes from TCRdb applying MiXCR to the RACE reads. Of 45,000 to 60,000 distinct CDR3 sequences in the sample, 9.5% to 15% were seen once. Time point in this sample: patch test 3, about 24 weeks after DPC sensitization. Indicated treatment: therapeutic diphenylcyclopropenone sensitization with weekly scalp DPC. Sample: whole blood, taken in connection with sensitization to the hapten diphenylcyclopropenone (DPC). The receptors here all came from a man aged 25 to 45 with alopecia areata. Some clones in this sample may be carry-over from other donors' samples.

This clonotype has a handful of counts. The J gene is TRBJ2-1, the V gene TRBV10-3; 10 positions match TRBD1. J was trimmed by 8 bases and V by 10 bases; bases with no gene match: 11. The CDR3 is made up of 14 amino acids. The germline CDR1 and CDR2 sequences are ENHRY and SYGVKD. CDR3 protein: CATRPGQGIYEQFF. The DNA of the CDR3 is TGTGCCACCCGGCCGGGACAGGGGATTTATGAGCAGTTCTTC.

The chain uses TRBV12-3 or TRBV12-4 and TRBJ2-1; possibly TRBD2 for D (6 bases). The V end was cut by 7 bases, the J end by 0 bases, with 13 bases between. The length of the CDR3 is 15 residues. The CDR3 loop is CASTLGRSSYNEQFF. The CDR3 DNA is TGTGCCAGCACCCTAGGGAGGTCCTCCTACAATGAGCAGTTCTTC.

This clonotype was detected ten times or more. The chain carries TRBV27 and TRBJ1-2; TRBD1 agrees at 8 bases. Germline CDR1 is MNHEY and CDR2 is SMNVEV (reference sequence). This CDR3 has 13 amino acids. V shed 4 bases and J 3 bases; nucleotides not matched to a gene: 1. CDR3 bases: TGTGCCAGCAGTTCGGACAGGGACTATGGCTACACCTTC. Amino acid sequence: CASSSDRDYGYTF.

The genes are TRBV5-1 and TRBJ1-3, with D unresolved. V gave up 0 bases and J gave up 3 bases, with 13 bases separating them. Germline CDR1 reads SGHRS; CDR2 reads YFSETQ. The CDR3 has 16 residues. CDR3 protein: CASSLGGPPYGNTIYF. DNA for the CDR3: TGCGCCAGCAGCTTGGGTGGGCCGCCTTATGGAAACACCATATATTTT.

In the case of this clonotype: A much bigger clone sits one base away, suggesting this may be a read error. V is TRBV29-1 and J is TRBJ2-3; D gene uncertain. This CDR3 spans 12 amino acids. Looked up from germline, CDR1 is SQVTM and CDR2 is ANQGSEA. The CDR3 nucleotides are TGCGGCGTTGGCGGCCACACAGATACGCAGTATTTT. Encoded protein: CGVGGHTDTQYF.

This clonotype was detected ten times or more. The CDR3 protein is CASRVAGAPTYEQYF. CDR3 in DNA: TGTGCCAGCAGAGTAGCGGGGGCCCCAACCTACGAGCAGTACTTC. The chain carries TRBV6-2 or TRBV6-3 and TRBJ2-7; 9 bases match TRBD2. CDR3 length equals 15 residues. V gave up 6 bases and J gave up 2 bases; unmatched junction bases: 8. In germline, CDR1 is MNHEY, CDR2 SVGEGT.

CDR3: CASSYSRGNTQYF. DNA for the CDR3: TGTGCCAGCAGTTACTCGAGAGGGAATACGCAGTATTTT. The chain recombines TRBV6-2 or TRBV6-3 with TRBJ2-3; tentatively, D is TRBD2 (5 bases). This CDR3 has 13 amino acids. The V and J ends lost 0 bases and 7 bases respectively, with 8 bases between them. Germline assignment: CDR1 MNHEY and CDR2 SVGEGT.

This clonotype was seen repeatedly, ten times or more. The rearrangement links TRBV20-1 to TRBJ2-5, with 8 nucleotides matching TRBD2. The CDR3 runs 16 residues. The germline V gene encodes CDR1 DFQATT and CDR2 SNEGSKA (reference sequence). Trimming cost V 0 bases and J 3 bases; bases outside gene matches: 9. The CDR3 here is CSARDTGGHKEETQYF. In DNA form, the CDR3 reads TGCAGTGCTAGAGATACGGGGGGGCATAAGGAAGAGACCCAGTACTTC.

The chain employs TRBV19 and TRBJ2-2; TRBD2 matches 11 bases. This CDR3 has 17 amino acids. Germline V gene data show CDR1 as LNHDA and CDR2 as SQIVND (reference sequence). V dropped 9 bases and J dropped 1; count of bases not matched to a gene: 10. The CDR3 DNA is TGTGCCAGCCGAGAAGCTAGCGGGGGGAAGAACACCGGGGAGCTGTTTTTT. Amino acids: CASREASGGKNTGELFF.

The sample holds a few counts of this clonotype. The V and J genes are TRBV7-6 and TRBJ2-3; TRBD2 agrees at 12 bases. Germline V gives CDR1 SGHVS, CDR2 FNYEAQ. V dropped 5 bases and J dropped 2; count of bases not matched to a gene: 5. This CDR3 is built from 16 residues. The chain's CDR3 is CASSPRTSGVTDTQYF. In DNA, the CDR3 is TGTGCCAGCAGCCCGAGGACTAGCGGGGTCACAGATACGCAGTATTTT.

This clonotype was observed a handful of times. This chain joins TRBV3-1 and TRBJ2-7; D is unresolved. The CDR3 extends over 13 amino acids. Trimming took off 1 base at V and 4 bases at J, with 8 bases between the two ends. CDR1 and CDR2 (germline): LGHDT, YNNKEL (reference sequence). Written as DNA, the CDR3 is TGTGCCAGCAGCCAAGTCACAGCGTACGAGCAGTACTTC. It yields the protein CASSQVTAYEQYF.

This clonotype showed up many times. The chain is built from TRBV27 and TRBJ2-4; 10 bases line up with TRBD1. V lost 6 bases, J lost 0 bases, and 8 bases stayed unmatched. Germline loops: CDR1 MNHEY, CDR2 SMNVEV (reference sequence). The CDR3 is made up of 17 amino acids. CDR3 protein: CASRDGTGALAKNIQYF. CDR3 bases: TGTGCCAGCAGGGACGGGACAGGGGCTCTAGCCAAAAACATTCAGTACTTC.

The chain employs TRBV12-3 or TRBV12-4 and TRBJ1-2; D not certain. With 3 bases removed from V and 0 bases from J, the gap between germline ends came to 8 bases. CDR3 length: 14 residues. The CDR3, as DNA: TGTGCCAGCAGTTTCGCAGGAGCTAACTATGGCTACACCTTC. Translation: CASSFAGANYGYTF.

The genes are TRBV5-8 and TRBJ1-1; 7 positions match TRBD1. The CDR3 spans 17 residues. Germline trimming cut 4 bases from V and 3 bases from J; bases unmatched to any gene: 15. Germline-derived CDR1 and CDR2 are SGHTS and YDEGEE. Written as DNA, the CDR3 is TGTGCCAGCAGCCCTTCCGGGACAGACCCCCGGGACACTGAAGCTTTCTTT. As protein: CASSPSGTDPRDTEAFF.

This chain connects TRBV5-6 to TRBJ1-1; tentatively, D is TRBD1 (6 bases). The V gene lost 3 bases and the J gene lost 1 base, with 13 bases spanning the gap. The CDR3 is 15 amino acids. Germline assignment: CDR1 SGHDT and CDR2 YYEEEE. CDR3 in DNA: TGTGCCAGCAGCTGGGGGCCAGTGGAGAACACTGAAGCTTTCTTT. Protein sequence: CASSWGPVENTEAFF.

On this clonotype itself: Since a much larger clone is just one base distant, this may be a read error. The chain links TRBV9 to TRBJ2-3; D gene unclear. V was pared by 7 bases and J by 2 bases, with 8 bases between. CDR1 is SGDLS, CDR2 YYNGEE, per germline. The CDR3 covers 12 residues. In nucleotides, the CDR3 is TGTGCCAGCTGTCTCCCCACAGATACGCAGTATTTT. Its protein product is CASCLPTDTQYF. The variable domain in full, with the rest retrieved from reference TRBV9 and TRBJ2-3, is DSGVTQTPKHLITATGQRVTLRCSPRSGDLSVYWYQQSLDQGLQFLIQYYNGEERAKGNILERFSAQQFPDLHSELNLSSLELGDSALYFCASCLPTDTQYFGPGTRLTVL.

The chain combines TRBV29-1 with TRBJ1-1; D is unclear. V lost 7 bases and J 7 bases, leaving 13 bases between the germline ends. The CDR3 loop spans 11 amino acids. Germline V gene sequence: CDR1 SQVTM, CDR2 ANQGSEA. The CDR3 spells CSAVVEVEAFF. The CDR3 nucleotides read TGCAGCGCCGTTGTTGAAGTTGAAGCTTTCTTT.

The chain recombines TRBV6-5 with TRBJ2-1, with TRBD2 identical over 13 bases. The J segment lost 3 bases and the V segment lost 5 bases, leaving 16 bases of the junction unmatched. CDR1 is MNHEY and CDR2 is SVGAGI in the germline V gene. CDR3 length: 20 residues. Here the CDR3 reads CASSRPTSGGAQLVYNEQFF. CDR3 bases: TGTGCCAGCAGTCGGCCCACTAGCGGGGGGGCACAGTTGGTCTACAATGAGCAGTTCTTC.

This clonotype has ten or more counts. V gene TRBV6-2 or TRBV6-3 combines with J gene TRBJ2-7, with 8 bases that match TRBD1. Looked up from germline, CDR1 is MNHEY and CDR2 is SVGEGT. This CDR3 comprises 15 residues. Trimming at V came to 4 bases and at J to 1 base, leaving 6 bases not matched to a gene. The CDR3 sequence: CASSSAGQVSYEQYF. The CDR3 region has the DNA TGTGCCAGCAGTTCCGCGGGACAGGTGTCCTACGAGCAGTACTTC.

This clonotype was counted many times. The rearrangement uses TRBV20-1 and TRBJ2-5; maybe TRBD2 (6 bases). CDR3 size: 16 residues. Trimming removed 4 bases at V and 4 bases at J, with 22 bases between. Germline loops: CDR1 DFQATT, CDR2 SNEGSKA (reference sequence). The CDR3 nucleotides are TGCAGTGCTACCCCCCGGGGGAGGCTGGGAGGAGAGACCCAGTACTTC. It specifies CSATPRGRLGGETQYF.

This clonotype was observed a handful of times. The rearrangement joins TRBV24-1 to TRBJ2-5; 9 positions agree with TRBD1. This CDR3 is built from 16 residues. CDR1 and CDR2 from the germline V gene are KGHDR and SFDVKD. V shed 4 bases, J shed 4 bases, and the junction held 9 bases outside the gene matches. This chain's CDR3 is CATSDPGQGIVETQYF. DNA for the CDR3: TGTGCCACCAGTGACCCTGGACAGGGGATCGTAGAGACCCAGTACTTC.

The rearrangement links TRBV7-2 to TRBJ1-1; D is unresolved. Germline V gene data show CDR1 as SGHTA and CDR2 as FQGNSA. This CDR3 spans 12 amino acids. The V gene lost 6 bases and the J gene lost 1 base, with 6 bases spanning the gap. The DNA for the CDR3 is TGTGCCAGCAGAACAGCGAACACTGAAGCTTTCTTT. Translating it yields CASRTANTEAFF.

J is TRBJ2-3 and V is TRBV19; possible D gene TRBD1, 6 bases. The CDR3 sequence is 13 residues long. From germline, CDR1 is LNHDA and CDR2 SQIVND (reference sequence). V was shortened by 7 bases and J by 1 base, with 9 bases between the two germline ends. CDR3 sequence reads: CASNRDGTDTQYF. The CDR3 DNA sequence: TGTGCCAGTAACAGGGATGGCACAGATACGCAGTATTTT.

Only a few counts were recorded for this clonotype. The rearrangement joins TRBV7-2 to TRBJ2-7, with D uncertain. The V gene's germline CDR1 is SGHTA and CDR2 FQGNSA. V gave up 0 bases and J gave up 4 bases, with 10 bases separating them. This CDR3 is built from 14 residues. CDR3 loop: CASSLAHAQYEQYF. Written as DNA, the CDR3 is TGTGCCAGCAGCTTAGCGCACGCCCAGTACGAGCAGTACTTC. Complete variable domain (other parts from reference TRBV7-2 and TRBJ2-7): GAGVSQSPSNKVTEKGKDVELRCDPISGHTALYWYRQSLGQGLEFLIYFQGNSAPDKSGLPSDRFSAERTGGSVSTLTIQRTQQEDSAVYLCASSLAHAQYEQYFGPGTRLTVT.

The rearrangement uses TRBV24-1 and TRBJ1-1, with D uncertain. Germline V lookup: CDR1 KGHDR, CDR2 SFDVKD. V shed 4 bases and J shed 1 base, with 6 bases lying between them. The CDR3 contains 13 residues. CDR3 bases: TGTGCCACCAGTGAGCGGCCGAACACTGAAGCTTTCTTT. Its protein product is CATSERPNTEAFF.

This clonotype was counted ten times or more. CDR3: CASSSNTEAFF. The CDR3 nucleotides are TGTGCCAGCAGTTCGAACACTGAAGCTTTCTTT. The chain is built from TRBV6-6 and TRBJ1-1; D not resolved. The CDR3 spans 11 residues. V shed 4 bases and J shed 1 base, with 1 base lying between them. CDR1 is MNHNY and CDR2 is SVGAGI in the germline V gene (reference sequence).

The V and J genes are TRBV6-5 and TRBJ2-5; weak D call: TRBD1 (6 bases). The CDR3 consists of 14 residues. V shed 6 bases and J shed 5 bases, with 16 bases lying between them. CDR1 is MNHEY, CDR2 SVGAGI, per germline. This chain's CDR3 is CASRQTGSRETQYF. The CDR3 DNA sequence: TGTGCCAGCAGACAGACAGGTAGCCGGGAGACCCAGTACTTC.